The text below deals with one T cell receptor beta chain. The CDR3 has 15 amino acids. Trimming pared 2 bases from V and 6 bases from J, leaving 13 bases between. The V gene's germline CDR1 is MRHNA and CDR2 SNTAGT. Profiled with immunoSEQ multiplex PCR; TCRdb holds only in-frame clones, not every one. Altogether 160,000 or so clones are present, around 90% being singletons, with the ten largest covering roughly 0.7%. The data are from a study of control samples from healthy donors and cancer patients. V is TRBV6-4 and J is TRBJ2-2; unclear D gene. This TCR derives from a woman between 25 and 40 years old in good health. The sequenced sample consisted of blood. Written as DNA, the CDR3 is TGTGCCAGCAGTGACGGAGTAGGCCTCGCCGGGGAGCTGTTTTTT. Translating it yields CASSDGVGLAGELFF.